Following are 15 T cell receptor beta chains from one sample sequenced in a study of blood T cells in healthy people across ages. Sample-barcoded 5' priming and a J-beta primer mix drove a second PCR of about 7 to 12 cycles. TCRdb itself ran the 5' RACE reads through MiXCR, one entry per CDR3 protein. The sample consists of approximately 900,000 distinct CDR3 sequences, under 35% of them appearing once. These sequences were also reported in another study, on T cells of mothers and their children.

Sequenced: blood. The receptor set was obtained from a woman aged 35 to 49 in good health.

In DNA, the CDR3 is TGTGCCACCAGTGATTTGACCCAGTTCGGGACATATGAGCAGTTCTTC. Residues: CATSDLTQFGTYEQFF. The V call is TRBV24-1, the J call TRBJ2-1; D possibly corresponds to TRBD1 (6 bases). Trimming pared 0 bases from V and 8 bases from J, leaving 16 bases between. CDR1 KGHDR and CDR2 SFDVKD come from the germline V gene. This CDR3 comprises 16 residues.

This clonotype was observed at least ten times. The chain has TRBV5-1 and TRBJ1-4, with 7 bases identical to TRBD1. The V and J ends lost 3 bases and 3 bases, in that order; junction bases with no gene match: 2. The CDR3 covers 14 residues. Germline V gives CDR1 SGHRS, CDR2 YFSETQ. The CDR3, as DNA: TGCGCCAGCAGCTCGGGACAGCCTAATGAAAAACTGTTTTTT. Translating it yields CASSSGQPNEKLFF.

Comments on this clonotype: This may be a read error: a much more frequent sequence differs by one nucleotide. The CDR3 reads CSASRTSGKEQFF. The CDR3 DNA reads as TGCAGTGCTAGCCGGACTAGCGGGAAGGAGCAGTTCTTC. The chain is built from TRBV20-1 and TRBJ2-1, with TRBD2 matching 12 bases. The CDR3 extends over 13 amino acids. Germline values: CDR1 DFQATT, CDR2 SNEGSKA (reference sequence). Losses at the gene ends were 3 bases for V and 10 bases for J; bases not matched to a gene: 4.

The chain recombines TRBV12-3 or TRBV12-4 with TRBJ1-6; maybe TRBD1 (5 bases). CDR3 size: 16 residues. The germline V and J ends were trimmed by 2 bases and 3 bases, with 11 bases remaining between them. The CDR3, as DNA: TGTGCCAGCAGTTTAAGTCCGGGGGGCTATAATTCACCCCTCCACTTT. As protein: CASSLSPGGYNSPLHF.

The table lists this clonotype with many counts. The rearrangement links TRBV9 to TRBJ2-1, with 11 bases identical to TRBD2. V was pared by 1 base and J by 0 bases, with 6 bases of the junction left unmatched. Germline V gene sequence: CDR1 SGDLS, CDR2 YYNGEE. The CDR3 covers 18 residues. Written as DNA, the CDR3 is TGTGCCAGCAGCGTACTAGCGGGGGGCCTCTACTCCTACAATGAGCAGTTCTTC. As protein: CASSVLAGGLYSYNEQFF.

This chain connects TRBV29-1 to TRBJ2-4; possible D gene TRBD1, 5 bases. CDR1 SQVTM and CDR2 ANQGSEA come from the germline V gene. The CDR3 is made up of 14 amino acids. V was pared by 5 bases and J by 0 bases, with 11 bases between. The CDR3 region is CSVILGAAKNIQYF. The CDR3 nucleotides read TGCAGCGTTATCCTAGGGGCAGCCAAAAACATTCAGTACTTC.

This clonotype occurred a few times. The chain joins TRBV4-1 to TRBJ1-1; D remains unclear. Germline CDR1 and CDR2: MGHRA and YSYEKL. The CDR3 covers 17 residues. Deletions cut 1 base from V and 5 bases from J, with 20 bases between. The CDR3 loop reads CASSQVLVSTRGTEAFF. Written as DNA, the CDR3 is TGCGCCAGCAGCCAAGTTTTAGTATCGACCAGAGGGACTGAAGCTTTCTTT.

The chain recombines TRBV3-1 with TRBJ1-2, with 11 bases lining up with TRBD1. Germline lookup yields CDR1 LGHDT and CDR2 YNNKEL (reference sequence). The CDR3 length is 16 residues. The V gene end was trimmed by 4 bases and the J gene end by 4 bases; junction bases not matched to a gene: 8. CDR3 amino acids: CASSPRTGGNTYGYTF. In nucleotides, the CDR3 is TGTGCCAGCAGCCCGCGGACAGGGGGCAATACCTATGGCTACACCTTC.

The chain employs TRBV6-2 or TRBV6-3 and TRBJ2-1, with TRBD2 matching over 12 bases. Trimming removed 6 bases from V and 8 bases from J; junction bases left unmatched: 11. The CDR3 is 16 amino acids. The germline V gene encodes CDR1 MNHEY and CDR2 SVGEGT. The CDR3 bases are TGTGCCAGCAGCCAGAGGTGGACTAGCGGGGTATATGAGCAGTTCTTC. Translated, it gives CASSQRWTSGVYEQFF.

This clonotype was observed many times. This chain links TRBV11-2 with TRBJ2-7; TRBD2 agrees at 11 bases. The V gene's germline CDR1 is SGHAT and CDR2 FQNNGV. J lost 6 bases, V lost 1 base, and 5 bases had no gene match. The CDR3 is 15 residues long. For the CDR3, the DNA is TGTGCCAGCAGCTTAGGTCTAGCGGGGGGCCTCGAGCAGTACTTC. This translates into CASSLGLAGGLEQYF.

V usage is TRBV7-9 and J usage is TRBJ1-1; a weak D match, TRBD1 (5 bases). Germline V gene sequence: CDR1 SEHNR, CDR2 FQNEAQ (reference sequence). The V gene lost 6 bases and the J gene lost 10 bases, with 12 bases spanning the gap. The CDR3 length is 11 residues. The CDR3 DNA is TGTGCCAGCAGTCACGAAGGGGCAGCTTTCTTT. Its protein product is CASSHEGAAFF.

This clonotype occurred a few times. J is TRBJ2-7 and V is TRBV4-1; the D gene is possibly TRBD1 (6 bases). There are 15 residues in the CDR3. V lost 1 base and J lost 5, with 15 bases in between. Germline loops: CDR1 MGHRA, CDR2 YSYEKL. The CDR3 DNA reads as TGCGCCAGCAGCCAAGCCCACGGACAGTTCCACGAGCAGTACTTC. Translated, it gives CASSQAHGQFHEQYF.

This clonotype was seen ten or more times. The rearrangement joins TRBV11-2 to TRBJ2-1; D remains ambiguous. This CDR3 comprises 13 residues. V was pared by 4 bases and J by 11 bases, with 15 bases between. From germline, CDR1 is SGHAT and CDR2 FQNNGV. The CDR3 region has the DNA TGTGCCAGCAGCTCAGCTAGACTCGTAAAGCAGTTCTTC. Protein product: CASSSARLVKQFF.

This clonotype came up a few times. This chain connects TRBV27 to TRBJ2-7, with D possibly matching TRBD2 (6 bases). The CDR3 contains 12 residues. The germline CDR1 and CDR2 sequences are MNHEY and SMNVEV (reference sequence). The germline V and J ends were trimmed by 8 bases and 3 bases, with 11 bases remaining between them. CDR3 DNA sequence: TGTGCCAGCGGGCCGGGGGTCTACGAGCAGTACTTC. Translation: CASGPGVYEQYF.

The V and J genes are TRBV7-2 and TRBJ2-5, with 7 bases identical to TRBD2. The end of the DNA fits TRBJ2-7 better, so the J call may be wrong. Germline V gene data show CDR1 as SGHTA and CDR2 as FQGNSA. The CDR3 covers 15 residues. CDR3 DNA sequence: TGTGCCAGCAGCTTAGCGGGGGGGGAGCCCTACGAGCAGTACTTC. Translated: CASSLAGGEPYEQYF.